This T cell receptor beta chain stems from a study of long-term antiretroviral therapy in people with HIV. The libraries were made with immunoSEQ v3.0 at survey level. Libraries were prepared by immunoSEQ multiplex PCR; TCRdb keeps only in-frame clonotypes and omits some of them. This table holds roughly 20,000 clones, 86% found once. CDR1 and CDR2 (germline): SGHTA, FQGNSA. V lost 7 bases and J lost 6, with 21 bases in between. The CDR3 totals 16 residues. In the United States, treatment was given to all participants with HIV. Of note for this clone: The antigen is not known.

Study-wide results and caveats: It was observed that HIV repertoires exhibited narrower CDR3 length ranges than controls. Clonotypes expanded prior to ART showed repertoire dominance at all sampled time points.

This chain uses TRBV7-2 with TRBJ1-4, with D maybe TRBD1 (5 bases). The TCR was taken from a woman in her 30s with HIV. Sequenced here: unsorted PBMCs, sampled 1.8 years before starting antiretroviral therapy. The CDR3 is CASTPLVGQNDEKLFF. The DNA of the CDR3 is TGTGCCAGCACCCCCCTGGTGGGGCAGAACGATGAAAAACTGTTTTTT.